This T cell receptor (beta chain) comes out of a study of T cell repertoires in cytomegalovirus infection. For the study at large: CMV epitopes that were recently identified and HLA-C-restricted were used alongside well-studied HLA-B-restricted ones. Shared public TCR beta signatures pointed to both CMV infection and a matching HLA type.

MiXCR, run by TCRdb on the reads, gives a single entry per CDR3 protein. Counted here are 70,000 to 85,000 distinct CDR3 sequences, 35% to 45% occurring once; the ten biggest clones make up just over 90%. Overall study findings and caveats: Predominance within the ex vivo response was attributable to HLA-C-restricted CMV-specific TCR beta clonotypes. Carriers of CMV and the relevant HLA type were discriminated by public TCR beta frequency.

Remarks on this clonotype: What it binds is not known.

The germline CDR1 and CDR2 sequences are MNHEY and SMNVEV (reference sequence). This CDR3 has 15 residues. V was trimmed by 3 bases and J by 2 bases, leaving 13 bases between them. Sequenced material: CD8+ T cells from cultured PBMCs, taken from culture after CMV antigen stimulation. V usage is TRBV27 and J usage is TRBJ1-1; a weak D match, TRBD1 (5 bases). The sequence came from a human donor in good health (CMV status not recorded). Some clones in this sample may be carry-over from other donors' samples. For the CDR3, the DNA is TGTGCCAGCAGTTTGGCGGGGGGGACTAACACTGAAGCTTTCTTT. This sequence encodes CASSLAGGTNTEAFF.